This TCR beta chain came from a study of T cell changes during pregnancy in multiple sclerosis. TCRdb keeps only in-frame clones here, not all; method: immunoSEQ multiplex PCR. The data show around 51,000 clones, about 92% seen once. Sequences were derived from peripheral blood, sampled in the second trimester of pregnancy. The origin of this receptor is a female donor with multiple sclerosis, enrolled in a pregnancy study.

CDR3 residues: CASSMLGGETQYF. The CDR3 DNA reads as TGTGCCAGTAGTATGTTAGGAGGCGAGACCCAGTACTTC. This chain links TRBV19 with TRBJ2-5, with D perhaps matching TRBD2 (5 bases). Germline loops: CDR1 LNHDA, CDR2 SQIVND (reference sequence). V lost 3 bases, J lost 5 bases, and 10 bases lay in between. The CDR3 is 13 amino acids. The full variable domain, rest sourced from reference TRBV19 and TRBJ2-5, is DGGITQSPKYLFRKEGQNVTLSCEQNLNHDAMYWYRQDPGQGLRLIYYSQIVNDFQKGDIAEGYSVSREKKESFPLTVTSAQKNPTAFYLCASSMLGGETQYFGPGTRLLVL.